The 18 T cell receptor beta chains given below trace back to one sample, sequenced in a study of Graves' ophthalmopathy and Graves' hyperthyroidism. Transcripts of RNA were the source for amplifying TCR beta CDR3 regions. Amplification began with first-round RT-PCR using HTBI primers, then second-round multiplex PCR was performed. TCRdb processed the multiplex PCR reads anew with MiXCR; each CDR3 protein has one entry. The sample holds some 370,000 distinct CDR3 sequences, roughly a sixth seen once. Sequencing was carried out using peripheral blood. These receptors came from an adult woman with stable Graves' hyperthyroidism.

This clonotype was detected a few times. This chain uses TRBV28 with TRBJ2-5, with TRBD2 as a possible D gene (6 bases). Trimming cost V 6 bases and J 0 bases, with 14 bases left between them. This CDR3 is 15 amino acids long. CDR1 is MDHEN, CDR2 SYDVKM, per germline. The CDR3 nucleotides read TGTGCCAGCAGCTCCGGGACTGAATACCAAGAGACCCAGTACTTC. It yields the protein CASSSGTEYQETQYF.

This clonotype was detected many times. V and J are TRBV2 and TRBJ1-5, with D possibly being TRBD1 (5 bases). The CDR3 is 13 residues long. Trimming cost V 7 bases and J 6 bases, with 13 bases left between them. Germline CDR1 and CDR2: SNHLY and FYNNEI. CDR3 loop: CASKNWGVQPQHF. CDR3 bases: TGTGCCAGCAAAAATTGGGGGGTTCAGCCCCAGCATTTT.

This clonotype was detected ten times or more. The chain couples TRBV7-8 to TRBJ2-5, with D hard to call. This CDR3 spans 14 amino acids. Per germline, CDR1 SGHVS and CDR2 FQNEAQ. Trimming cost V 8 bases and J 4 bases, with 17 bases left between them. CDR3 nucleotides: TGTGCCAGCTGGCCCTCGGTTCCGGGAGAGACCCAGTACTTC. Its translation is CASWPSVPGETQYF. Full variable domain (outside the CDR3, taken from reference TRBV7-8 and TRBJ2-5): GAGVSQSPRYKVAKRGQDVALRCDPISGHVSLFWYQQALGQGPEFLTYFQNEAQLDKSGLPSDRFFAERPEGSVSTLKIQRTQQEDSAVYLCASWPSVPGETQYFGPGTRLLVL.

At least ten counts were recorded for this clonotype. The rearrangement uses TRBV20-1 and TRBJ2-2; TRBD2 matches 12 bases. Per the germline V gene, CDR1 is DFQATT and CDR2 is SNEGSKA (reference sequence). The V segment lost 5 bases and the J segment 7 bases; nucleotides outside the gene matches: 8. The CDR3 has 15 residues. CDR3 region: CSARELAGGLGELFF. As DNA, the CDR3 is TGCAGTGCTCGCGAACTAGCGGGAGGACTCGGGGAGCTGTTTTTT.

This chain links TRBV6-2 or TRBV6-3 with TRBJ2-7; the D is unclear. This CDR3 has 15 amino acids. Germline loops: CDR1 MNHEY, CDR2 SVGEGT. V shed 0 bases and J shed 2 bases, with 11 bases lying between them. The CDR3 region has the DNA TGTGCCAGCAGTTACTCGACCCCAGGTACCTACGAGCAGTACTTC. Translating it yields CASSYSTPGTYEQYF.

This clonotype was picked up many times. The chain couples TRBV12-3 or TRBV12-4 to TRBJ2-5; D gene ambiguous. This CDR3 comprises 12 residues. V was cut by 3 bases and J by 1 base, with 3 bases left in between. CDR3 in DNA: TGTGCCAGCAGTTTGAGCCAAGAGACCCAGTACTTC. Protein sequence: CASSLSQETQYF.

The chain joins TRBV6-1 to TRBJ1-6, with D maybe TRBD1 (5 bases). The germline V and J ends were trimmed by 10 bases and 9 bases, with 16 bases remaining between them. The CDR3 runs to 13 residues. Germline loops: CDR1 MNHNS, CDR2 SASEGT. CDR3 sequence: CATGPTQGSPLHF. CDR3 DNA sequence: TGTGCCACCGGACCGACCCAGGGTTCACCCCTCCACTTT.

The chain is built from TRBV12-5 and TRBJ2-2; TRBD1 matches 9 bases. CDR1 and CDR2 from the germline V gene are LGHNT and FRNRAP. The CDR3 loop spans 17 amino acids. V was pared by 1 base and J by 6 bases, with 9 bases of the junction left unmatched. The CDR3 loop is CASGLATPGQGPGELFF. Here the CDR3 DNA reads TGTGCTAGTGGTTTGGCCACTCCGGGACAGGGACCCGGGGAGCTGTTTTTT.

This clonotype was observed at least ten times. The genes are TRBV12-5 and TRBJ2-7, with D possibly TRBD1 on 7 matching bases. Trimming took off 5 bases at V and 1 base at J, with 12 bases between the two ends. Per germline, CDR1 LGHNT and CDR2 FRNRAP. The CDR3 length is 14 residues. Here the CDR3 reads CASGRGTESYEQYF. CDR3 in DNA: TGTGCTAGTGGTCGCGGGACAGAATCCTACGAGCAGTACTTC.

There are many counts of this clonotype. The chain recombines TRBV10-3 with TRBJ2-7, with TRBD1 matching over 8 bases. This CDR3 spans 15 amino acids. Unmatched junction bases numbered 9, after V lost 6 bases and J lost 2 bases. The germline V gene encodes CDR1 ENHRY and CDR2 SYGVKD. The CDR3 coding sequence is TGTGCCATCAGGTTTAGGACAGGGTGGGCCTACGAGCAGTACTTC. It specifies CAIRFRTGWAYEQYF.

This clonotype was picked up many times. The rearrangement links TRBV28 to TRBJ1-1; D unclear. Germline V CDR1 and CDR2: MDHEN, SYDVKM. The CDR3 length is 15 residues. Trimming pared 3 bases from V and 0 bases from J, leaving 11 bases between. The CDR3 loop reads CASSFSLVMNTEAFF. The CDR3 DNA reads TGTGCCAGCAGTTTCTCTCTGGTCATGAACACTGAAGCTTTCTTT.

Concerning this clonotype itself: Since a much larger clone is just one base distant, this may be a read error. This sequence joins TRBV6-1 and TRBJ1-5; D may be TRBD1 (5 bases). The CDR3 has 13 amino acids. Germline CDR1 reads MNHNS; CDR2 reads SASEGT. V gave up 11 bases and J gave up 6 bases, with 17 bases separating them. CDR3 loop: CAGNRNGAQPQHF. CDR3 nucleotides: TGTGCCGGCAATCGAAACGGGGCTCAGCCCCAGCATTTT.

The chain carries TRBV20-1 and TRBJ2-7; possible D gene TRBD1, 5 bases. The ends were cut back, 6 bases at V and 1 base at J, with 13 bases in the middle. CDR3 size: 13 residues. CDR1 and CDR2 (germline): DFQATT, SNEGSKA (reference sequence). CDR3 sequence (DNA): TGCAGTGCCCCTCGACAGACATCCTACGAGCAGTACTTC. As protein: CSAPRQTSYEQYF.

To note about this clonotype: This may come from a read error, since a much larger clone is one base off. V is TRBV3-1 and J is TRBJ2-7, with TRBD2 matching 9 bases. Germline assignment: CDR1 LGHDT and CDR2 YNNKEL (reference sequence). The CDR3 covers 14 residues. The CDR3 protein is CASSLLAGLYDQYF. CDR3 DNA sequence: TGTGCCAGCAGCCTACTAGCGGGCCTCTACGATCAGTACTTC.

This clonotype was found many times. The chain couples TRBV14 to TRBJ2-2, with D possibly being TRBD2 (5 bases). Trimming left V 4 bases short and J 7 bases short, with 7 bases between. The CDR3 contains 12 residues. CDR1 is SGHDN, CDR2 FVKESK, per germline. The CDR3 DNA sequence: TGTGCCAGCAGCCGGGAGATCGGGGAGCTGTTTTTT. Protein product: CASSREIGELFF.

The rearrangement joins TRBV20-1 to TRBJ2-7; D uncertain. The germline V gene encodes CDR1 DFQATT and CDR2 SNEGSKA (reference sequence). Trimming cost V 5 bases and J 2 bases, with 19 bases left between them. This CDR3 region has 15 residues. The CDR3 region is CSAQDGGIATYEQYF. DNA of the CDR3: TGCAGTGCTCAGGACGGTGGGATTGCTACCTACGAGCAGTACTTC.

This clonotype was counted at least ten times. This chain joins TRBV28 and TRBJ1-1; D is perhaps TRBD1 (6 bases). In germline, CDR1 is MDHEN, CDR2 SYDVKM. The CDR3 contains 18 residues. The germline V and J ends were trimmed by 7 bases and 1 base, with 25 bases remaining between them. CDR3 nucleotide sequence: TGTGCCAGCACCTCCTTTCGTGGGGGCGCGGATGAGAACACTGAAGCTTTCTTT. Amino acids: CASTSFRGGADENTEAFF. The entire variable domain, with the rest obtained from reference TRBV28 and TRBJ1-1, is as follows: DVKVTQSSRYLVKRTGEKVFLECVQDMDHENMFWYRQDPGLGLRLIYFSYDVKMKEKGDIPEGYSVSREKKERFSLILESASTNQTSMYLCASTSFRGGADENTEAFFGQGTRLTVV.

There are many counts of this clonotype. The CDR3 loop reads CASSQEQGFYEQYF. The CDR3, as DNA: TGCGCCAGCAGCCAAGAGCAGGGCTTCTACGAGCAGTACTTC. The rearrangement links TRBV4-1 to TRBJ2-7; a possible D gene is TRBD1 (5 bases). V lost 0 bases, J lost 3 bases, and 9 bases lay in between. The CDR3 sequence is 14 residues long. Germline V gene data show CDR1 as MGHRA and CDR2 as YSYEKL.